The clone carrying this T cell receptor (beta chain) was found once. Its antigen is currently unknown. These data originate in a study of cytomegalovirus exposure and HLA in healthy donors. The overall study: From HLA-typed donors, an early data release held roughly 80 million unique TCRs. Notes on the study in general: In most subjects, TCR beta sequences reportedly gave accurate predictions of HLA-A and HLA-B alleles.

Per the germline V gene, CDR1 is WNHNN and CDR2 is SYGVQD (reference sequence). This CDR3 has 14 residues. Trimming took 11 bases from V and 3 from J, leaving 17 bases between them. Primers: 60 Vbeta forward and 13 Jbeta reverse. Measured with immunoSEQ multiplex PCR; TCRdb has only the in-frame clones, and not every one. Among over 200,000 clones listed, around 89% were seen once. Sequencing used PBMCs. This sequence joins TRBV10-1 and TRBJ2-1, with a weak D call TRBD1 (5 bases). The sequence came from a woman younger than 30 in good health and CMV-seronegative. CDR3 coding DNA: TGCGCCGCCGTGGGGCTGGGAATCTACAATGAGCAGTTCTTC. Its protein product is CAAVGLGIYNEQFF.